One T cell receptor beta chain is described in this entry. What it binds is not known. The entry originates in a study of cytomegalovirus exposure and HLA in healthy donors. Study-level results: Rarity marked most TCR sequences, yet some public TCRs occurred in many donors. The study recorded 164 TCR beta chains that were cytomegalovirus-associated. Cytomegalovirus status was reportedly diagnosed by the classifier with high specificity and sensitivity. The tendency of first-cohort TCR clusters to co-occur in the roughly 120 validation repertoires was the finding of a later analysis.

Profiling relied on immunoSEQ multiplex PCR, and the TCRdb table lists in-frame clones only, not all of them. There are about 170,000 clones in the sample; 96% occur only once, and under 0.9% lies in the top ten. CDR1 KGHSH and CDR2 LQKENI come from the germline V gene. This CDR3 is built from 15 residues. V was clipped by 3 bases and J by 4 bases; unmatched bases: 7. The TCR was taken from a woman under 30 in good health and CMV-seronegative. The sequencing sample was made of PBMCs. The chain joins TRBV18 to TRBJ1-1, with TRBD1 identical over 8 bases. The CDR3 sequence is CASSPQTGEGTEAFF. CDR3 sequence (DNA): TGTGCCAGCTCACCTCAGACAGGGGAAGGCACTGAAGCTTTCTTT.